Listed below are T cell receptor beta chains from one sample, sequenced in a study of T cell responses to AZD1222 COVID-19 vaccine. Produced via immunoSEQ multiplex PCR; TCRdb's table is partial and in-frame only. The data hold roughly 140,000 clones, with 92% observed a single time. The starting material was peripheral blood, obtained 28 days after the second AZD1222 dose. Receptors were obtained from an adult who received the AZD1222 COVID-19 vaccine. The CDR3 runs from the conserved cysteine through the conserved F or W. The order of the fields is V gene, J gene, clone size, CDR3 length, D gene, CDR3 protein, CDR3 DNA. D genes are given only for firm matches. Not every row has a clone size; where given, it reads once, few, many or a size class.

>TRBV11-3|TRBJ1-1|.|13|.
CASSSTGLTEAFF
TGTGCCAGCAGCTCTACAGGGTTAACTGAAGCTTTCTTT
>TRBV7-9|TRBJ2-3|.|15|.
CASSPSEGRTDTQYF
TGTGCCAGCAGCCCCTCGGAGGGACGCACAGATACGCAGTATTTT
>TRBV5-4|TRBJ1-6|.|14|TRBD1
CASSLQGASSPLHF
TGTGCCAGCAGCCTACAGGGGGCTAGTTCACCCCTCCACTTT
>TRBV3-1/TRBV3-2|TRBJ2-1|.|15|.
CASTRGSGENNEQFF
TGTGCCAGCACCAGGGGATCGGGGGAAAACAATGAGCAGTTCTTC
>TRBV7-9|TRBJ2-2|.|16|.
CASSFGQGVNTGELFF
TGTGCCAGCAGCTTTGGGCAGGGCGTGAACACCGGGGAGCTGTTTTTT
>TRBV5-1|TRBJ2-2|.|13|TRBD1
CASSWTGSGELFF
TGCGCCAGCAGCTGGACAGGGTCCGGGGAGCTGTTTTTT
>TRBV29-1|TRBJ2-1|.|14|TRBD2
CSVEVLGLAGNQFF
TGCAGCGTTGAAGTATTGGGCCTAGCGGGAAATCAGTTCTTC
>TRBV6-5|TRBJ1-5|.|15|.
CASTNTPYSNQPQHF
TGTGCCAGCACTAACACGCCTTATAGCAATCAGCCCCAGCATTTT
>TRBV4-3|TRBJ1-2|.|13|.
CASSQYGSYGYTF
TGCGCCAGCAGCCAGTACGGGAGCTATGGCTACACCTTC
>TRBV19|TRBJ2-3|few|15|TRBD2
CASSRSGSLPDTQYF
TGTGCCAGTAGTCGCAGCGGGAGTCTTCCAGATACGCAGTATTTT
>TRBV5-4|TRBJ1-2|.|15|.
CASSHHGNGDYGYTF
TGTGCCAGCAGCCACCACGGAAACGGGGACTATGGCTACACCTTC
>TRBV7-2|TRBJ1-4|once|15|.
CASSLGQPTNEKLFF
TGTGCCAGCAGCTTAGGACAGCCAACTAATGAAAAACTGTTTTTT
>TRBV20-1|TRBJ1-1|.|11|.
CSTRQNTEAFF
TGCAGTACACGGCAGAACACTGAAGCTTTCTTT
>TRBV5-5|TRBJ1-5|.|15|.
CASSLGALGNQPQHF
TGTGCCAGCAGCTTGGGGGCCCTGGGGAATCAGCCCCAGCATTTT
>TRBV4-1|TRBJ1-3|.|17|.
CASSQDPAGRSGNTIYF
TGCGCCAGCAGCCAAGACCCTGCAGGGCGCTCTGGAAACACCATATATTTT
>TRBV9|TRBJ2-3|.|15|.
CASSVAGREPDTQYF
TGTGCCAGCAGCGTAGCCGGCAGGGAACCAGATACGCAGTATTTT
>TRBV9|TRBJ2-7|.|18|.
CASSVGGGFGTGTYEQYF
TGTGCCAGCAGCGTAGGGGGGGGCTTTGGGACAGGCACCTACGAGCAGTACTTC
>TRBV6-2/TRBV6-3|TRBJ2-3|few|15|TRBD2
CASSASGGATDTQYF
TGTGCCAGCAGCGCTAGCGGGGGGGCAACAGATACGCAGTATTTT
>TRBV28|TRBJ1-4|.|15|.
CASSTRLYQGEKLFF
TGTGCCAGCAGTACCCGACTCTACCAGGGTGAAAAACTGTTTTTT
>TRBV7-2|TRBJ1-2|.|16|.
CASSPSGGRGFYGYTF
TGTGCCAGCAGCCCTAGCGGCGGGAGAGGGTTCTATGGCTACACCTTC
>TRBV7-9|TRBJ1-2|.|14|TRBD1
CASSYDSGGHGYTF
TGTGCCAGCAGCTATGACTCAGGGGGGCATGGCTACACCTTC
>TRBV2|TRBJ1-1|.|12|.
CASNVRGTEAFF
TGTGCCAGCAATGTCCGGGGCACTGAAGCTTTCTTT
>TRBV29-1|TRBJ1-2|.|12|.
CSVTDGNYGYTF
TGCAGCGTTACCGACGGGAACTATGGCTACACCTTC
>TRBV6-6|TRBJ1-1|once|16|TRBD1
CASSRGSGQKNTEAFF
TGTGCCAGCAGCCGAGGGTCGGGACAGAAGAACACTGAAGCTTTCTTT
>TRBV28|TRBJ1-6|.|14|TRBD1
CATTRRTGDSPLHF
TGTGCCACCACACGCCGAACAGGGGATTCACCCCTCCACTTT
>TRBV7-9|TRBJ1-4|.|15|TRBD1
CASSRDRGTNEKLFF
TGTGCCAGCAGCCGAGACAGGGGAACTAATGAAAAACTGTTTTTT
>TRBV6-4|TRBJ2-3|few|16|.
CASSDSAEGTTDTQYF
TGTGCCAGCAGTGACTCTGCCGAAGGGACCACAGATACGCAGTATTTT
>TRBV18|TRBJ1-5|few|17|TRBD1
CASSPPNAGGNNQPQHF
TGTGCCAGCTCACCACCCAATGCAGGGGGTAACAATCAGCCCCAGCATTTT
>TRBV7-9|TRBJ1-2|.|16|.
CASSRDRYNANYGYTF
TGTGCCAGCAGCCGGGATCGCTACAACGCTAACTATGGCTACACCTTC
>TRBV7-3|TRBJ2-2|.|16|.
CASSSPAGAYTGELFF
TGTGCCAGCAGCTCCCCCGCGGGGGCGTACACCGGGGAGCTGTTTTTT
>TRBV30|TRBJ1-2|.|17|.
CAWTPAGGTVGFYGYTF
TGTGCCTGGACCCCTGCGGGGGGGACGGTCGGATTCTATGGCTACACCTTC
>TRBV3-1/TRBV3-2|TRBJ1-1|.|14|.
CASSPPGLRTEAFF
TGTGCCAGCAGCCCTCCGGGACTTAGAACTGAAGCTTTCTTT
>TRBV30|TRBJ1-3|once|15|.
CAWSRLGVSGNTIYF
TGTGCCTGGAGTAGGTTGGGGGTCTCTGGAAACACCATATATTTT
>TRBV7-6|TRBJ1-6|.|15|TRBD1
CASSLAEGQGSPLHF
TGTGCCAGCAGCTTAGCTGAGGGACAGGGTTCACCCCTCCACTTT
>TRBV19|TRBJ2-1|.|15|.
CASSFRRMSYNEQFF
TGTGCCAGTAGTTTTCGGCGGATGTCCTACAATGAGCAGTTCTTC
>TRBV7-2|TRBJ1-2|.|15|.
CASSLVGGDNYGYTF
TGTGCCAGCAGCTTAGTAGGAGGCGATAACTATGGCTACACCTTC
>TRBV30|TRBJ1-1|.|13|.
CAFAGVHNTEAFF
TGTGCCTTTGCGGGGGTTCATAACACTGAAGCTTTCTTT
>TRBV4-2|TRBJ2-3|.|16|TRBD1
CASSRGTGVGADTQYF
TGTGCCAGCAGCCGGGGGACAGGGGTTGGAGCAGATACGCAGTATTTT
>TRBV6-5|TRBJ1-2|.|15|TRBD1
CASNSGAGGVGGYTF
TGTGCCAGCAACTCAGGGGCAGGGGGCGTTGGCGGCTACACCTTC
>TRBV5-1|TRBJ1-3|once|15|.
CASSVGTASGNTIYF
TGCGCCAGCAGCGTAGGGACGGCCTCTGGAAACACCATATATTTT
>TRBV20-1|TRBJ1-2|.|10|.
CSAKRDGYTF
TGCAGTGCCAAGAGGGATGGCTACACCTTC
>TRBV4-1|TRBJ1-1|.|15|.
CASSFRPGSGTEAFF
TGCGCCAGCAGTTTCAGACCGGGAAGTGGCACTGAAGCTTTCTTT
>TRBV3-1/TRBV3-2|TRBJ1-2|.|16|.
CASRQSGTSRDYGYTF
TGTGCCAGCAGGCAATCCGGGACCTCCCGGGACTATGGCTACACCTTC
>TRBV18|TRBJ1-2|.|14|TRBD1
CASSPRQGEGGYTF
TGTGCCAGCTCACCGCGACAGGGGGAAGGCGGCTACACCTTC
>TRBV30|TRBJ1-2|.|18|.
CAWSPQRGRPGSNYGYTF
TGTGCCTGGAGTCCCCAGAGGGGGAGGCCTGGGTCTAACTATGGCTACACCTTC